This TCR beta chain was identified in a study of blood T cells in healthy people across ages. Overall study context: For every two T cells, template switching captured about one barcoded beta molecule. General study points: Diversity of TCR beta per million T cells declined in a roughly linear way with age.

This CDR3 is built from 15 residues. Trimming took off 9 bases at V and 4 bases at J, with 21 bases between the two ends. Per germline, CDR1 SGHTA and CDR2 FQGNSA. As for this clonotype: Its antigen is currently unknown.

Next came a second PCR, run for about 7 to 12 cycles, which used a sample-barcoded 5' primer along with a J-beta primer mix. TCRdb re-called the 5' RACE reads with MiXCR, one entry per CDR3 protein. The sample has approximately 690,000 distinct CDR3 sequences; roughly two fifths are singletons. Healthy Caucasians from Russia aged roughly 6 to 90 served as donors. The authors isolated at least 6.5 million PBMCs per sample. The chain couples TRBV7-2 to TRBJ1-1; a weak D match, TRBD1 (6 bases). The receptor was isolated from a man older than 75 in good health. The sequenced sample consisted of blood. The CDR3 bases are TGTGCCAGTGCCGAGGGCGGGGGGCGTAGCACTGAAGCTTTCTTT. The encoded protein is CASAEGGGRSTEAFF. The full variable domain, in which reference TRBV7-2 and TRBJ1-1 provide the parts outside the CDR3, is GAGVSQSPSNKVTEKGKDVELRCDPISGHTALYWYRQSLGQGLEFLIYFQGNSAPDKSGLPSDRFSAERTGGSVSTLTIQRTQQEDSAVYLCASAEGGGRSTEAFFGQGTRLTVV.